The clone carrying this TCR beta chain was observed a single time. This record belongs to a study of CD8 T cells in Susac syndrome. Study context: Clinical remission applied to roughly 8 sequenced Susac syndrome patients, and about 6 had active disease.

Reverse transcription of about 0.5 to 1 ug RNA was carried out with random hexamers. TCRdb re-derived calls from the immunoSEQ multiplex PCR reads in MiXCR, one entry per CDR3 protein. The sample shows 150,000 to 200,000 distinct CDR3 sequences, roughly 90% of them seen only once. From blood CD8+ and CD4+ T cells, the TCR beta chain was sequenced. The CDR3 is made up of 15 amino acids. CDR1 and CDR2 (germline): MDHEN, SYDVKM. V shed 5 bases and J shed 4 bases, with 17 bases lying between them. This chain joins TRBV28 and TRBJ1-2; no clear D gene. Sequenced input: CD4+ T cells from PBMCs. The sequence was collected from a human donor with Susac syndrome. CDR3 residues: CASSPPEGKGYGYTF. For the CDR3, the DNA is TGTGCCAGCAGTCCCCCTGAGGGCAAGGGCTATGGCTACACCTTC.